This T cell receptor (beta chain) was profiled in a study of T cell changes during pregnancy in multiple sclerosis. Assay used: immunoSEQ multiplex PCR; TCRdb lists only in-frame clones, some missing. The sample shows approximately 46,000 clones, around 90% of them seen only once. Germline lookup yields CDR1 MGHRA and CDR2 YSYEKL. The CDR3 is 16 residues long. The ends lost 1 base at V and 1 base at J; junction bases unmatched: 3. This receptor was identified in a female donor with multiple sclerosis, enrolled in a pregnancy study. This chain links TRBV4-1 with TRBJ2-1, with 8 bases identical to TRBD2. The sequences come from CD4+ T cells from peripheral blood mononuclear cells, collected after pregnancy. Here the CDR3 DNA reads TGCGCCAGCAGCCAAGCACTAGCGGAGTCCTACAATGAGCAGTTCTTC. It translates to CASSQALAESYNEQFF.